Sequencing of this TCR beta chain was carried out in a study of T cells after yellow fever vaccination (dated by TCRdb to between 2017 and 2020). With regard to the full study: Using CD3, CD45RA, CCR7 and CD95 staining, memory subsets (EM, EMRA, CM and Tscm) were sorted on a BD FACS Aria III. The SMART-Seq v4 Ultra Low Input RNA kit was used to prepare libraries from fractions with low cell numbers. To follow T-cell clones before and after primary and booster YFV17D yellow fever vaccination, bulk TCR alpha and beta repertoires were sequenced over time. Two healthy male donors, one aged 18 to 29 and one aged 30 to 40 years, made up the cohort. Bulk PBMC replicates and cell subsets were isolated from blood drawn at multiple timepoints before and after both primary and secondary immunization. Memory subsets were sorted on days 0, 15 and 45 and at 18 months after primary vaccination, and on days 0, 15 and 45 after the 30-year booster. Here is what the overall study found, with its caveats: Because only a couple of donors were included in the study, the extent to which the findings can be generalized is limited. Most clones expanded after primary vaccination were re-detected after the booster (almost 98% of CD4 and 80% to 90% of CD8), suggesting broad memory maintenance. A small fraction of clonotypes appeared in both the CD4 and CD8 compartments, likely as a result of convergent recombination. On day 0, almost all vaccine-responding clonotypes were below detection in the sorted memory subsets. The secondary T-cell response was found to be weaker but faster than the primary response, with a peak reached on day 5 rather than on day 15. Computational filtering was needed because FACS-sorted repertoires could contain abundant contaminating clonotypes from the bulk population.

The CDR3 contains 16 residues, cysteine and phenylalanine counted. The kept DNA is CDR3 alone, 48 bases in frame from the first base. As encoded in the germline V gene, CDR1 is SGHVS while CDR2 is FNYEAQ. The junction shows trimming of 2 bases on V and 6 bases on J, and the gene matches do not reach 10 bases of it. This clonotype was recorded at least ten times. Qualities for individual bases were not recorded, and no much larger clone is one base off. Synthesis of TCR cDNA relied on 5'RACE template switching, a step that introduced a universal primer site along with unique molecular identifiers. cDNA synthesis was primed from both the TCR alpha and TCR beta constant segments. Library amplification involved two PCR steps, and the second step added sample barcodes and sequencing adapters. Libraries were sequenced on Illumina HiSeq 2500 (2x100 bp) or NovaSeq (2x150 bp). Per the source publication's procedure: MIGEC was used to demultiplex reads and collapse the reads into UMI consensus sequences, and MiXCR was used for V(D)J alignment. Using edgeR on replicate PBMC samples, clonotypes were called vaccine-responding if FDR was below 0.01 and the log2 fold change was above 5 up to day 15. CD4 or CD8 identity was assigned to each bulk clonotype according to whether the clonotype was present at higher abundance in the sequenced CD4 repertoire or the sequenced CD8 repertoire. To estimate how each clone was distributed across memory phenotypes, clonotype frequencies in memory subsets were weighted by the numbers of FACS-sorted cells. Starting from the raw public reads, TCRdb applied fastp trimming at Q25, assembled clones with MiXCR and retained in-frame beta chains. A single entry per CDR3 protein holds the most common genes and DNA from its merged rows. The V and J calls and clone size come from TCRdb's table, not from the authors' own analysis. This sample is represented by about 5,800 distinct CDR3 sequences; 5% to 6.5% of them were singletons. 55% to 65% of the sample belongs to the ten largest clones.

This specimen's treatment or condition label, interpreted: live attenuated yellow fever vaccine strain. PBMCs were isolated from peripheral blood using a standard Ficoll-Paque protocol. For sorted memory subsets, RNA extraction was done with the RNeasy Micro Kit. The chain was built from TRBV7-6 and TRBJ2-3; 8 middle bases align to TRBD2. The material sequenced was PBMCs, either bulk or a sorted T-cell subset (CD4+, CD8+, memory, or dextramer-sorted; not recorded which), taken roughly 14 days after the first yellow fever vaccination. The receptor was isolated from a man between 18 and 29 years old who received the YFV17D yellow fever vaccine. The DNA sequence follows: TGTGCCAGCAGCTTAAAGGCGGGGGGACCCTGGGATACGCAGTATTTT. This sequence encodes CASSLKAGGPWDTQYF.